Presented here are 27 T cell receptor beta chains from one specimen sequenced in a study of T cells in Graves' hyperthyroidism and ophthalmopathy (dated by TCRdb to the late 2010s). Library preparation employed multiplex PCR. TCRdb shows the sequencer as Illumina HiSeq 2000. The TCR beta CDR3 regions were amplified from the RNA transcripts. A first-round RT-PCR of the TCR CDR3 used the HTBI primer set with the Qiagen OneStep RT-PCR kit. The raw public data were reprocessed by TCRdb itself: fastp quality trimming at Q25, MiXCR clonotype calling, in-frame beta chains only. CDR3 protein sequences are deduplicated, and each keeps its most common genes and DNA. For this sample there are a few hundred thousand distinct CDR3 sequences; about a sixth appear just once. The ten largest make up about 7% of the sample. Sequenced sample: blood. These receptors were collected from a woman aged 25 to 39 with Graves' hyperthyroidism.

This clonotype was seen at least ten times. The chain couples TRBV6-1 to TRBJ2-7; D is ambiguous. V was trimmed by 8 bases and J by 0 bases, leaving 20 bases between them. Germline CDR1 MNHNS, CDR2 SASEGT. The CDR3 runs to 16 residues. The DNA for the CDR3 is TGTGCCAGCCGCTCGGCTGGTGTCGATATCTCCTACGAGCAGTACTTC. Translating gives CASRSAGVDISYEQYF.

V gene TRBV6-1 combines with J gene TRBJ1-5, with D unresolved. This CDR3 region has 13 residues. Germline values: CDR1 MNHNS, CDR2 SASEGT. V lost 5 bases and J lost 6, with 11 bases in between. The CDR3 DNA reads TGTGCCAGCAGTTATGGGTGGAGTCAGCCCCAGCATTTT. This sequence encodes CASSYGWSQPQHF.

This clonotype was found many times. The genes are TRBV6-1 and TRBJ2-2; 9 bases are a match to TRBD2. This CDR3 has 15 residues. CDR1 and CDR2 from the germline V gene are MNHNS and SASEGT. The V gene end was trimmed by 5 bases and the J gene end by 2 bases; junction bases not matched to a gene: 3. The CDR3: CASSTTSGNTGELFF. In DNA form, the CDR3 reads TGTGCCAGCAGTACGACTAGCGGTAACACCGGGGAGCTGTTTTTT.

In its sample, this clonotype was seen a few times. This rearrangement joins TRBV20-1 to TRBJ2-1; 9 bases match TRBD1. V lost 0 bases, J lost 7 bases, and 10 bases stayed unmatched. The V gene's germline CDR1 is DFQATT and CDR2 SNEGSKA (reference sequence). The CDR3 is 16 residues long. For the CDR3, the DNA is TGCAGTGCTAGAGAGGCCGGAGGGACAGGGCGAAATGAGCAGTTCTTC. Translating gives CSAREAGGTGRNEQFF.

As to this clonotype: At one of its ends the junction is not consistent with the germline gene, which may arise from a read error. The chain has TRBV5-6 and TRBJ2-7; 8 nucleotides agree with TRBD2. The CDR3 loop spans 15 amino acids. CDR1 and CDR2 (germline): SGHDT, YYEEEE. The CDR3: CASSPGLAGSYGQYF. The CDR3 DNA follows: TGTGCCAGCAGCCCCGGGCTAGCGGGTTCCTACGGGCAGTACTTC.

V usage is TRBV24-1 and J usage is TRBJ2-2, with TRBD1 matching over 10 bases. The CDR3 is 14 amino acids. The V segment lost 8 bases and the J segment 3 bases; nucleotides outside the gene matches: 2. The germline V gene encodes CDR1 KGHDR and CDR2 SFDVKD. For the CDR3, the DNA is TGTGCCACCAAAGGACAGGGGGACACCGGGGAGCTGTTTTTT. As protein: CATKGQGDTGELFF.

The CDR3 DNA follows: TGTGCCAGCAGTGAAACCCCTAGCGGGGGGGCCATATGGAATGAGCAGTTCTTC. Protein sequence: CASSETPSGGAIWNEQFF. The chain links TRBV6-1 to TRBJ2-1; 12 bases are a match to TRBD2. The germline V gene encodes CDR1 MNHNS and CDR2 SASEGT. CDR3 length: 18 amino acids. J lost 7 bases, V lost 2 bases, and 12 bases had no gene match.

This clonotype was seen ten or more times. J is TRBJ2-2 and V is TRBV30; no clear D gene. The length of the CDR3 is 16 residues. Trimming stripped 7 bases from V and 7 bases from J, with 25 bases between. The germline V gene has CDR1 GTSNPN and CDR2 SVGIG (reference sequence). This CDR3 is CASFTAQYNDGGELFF. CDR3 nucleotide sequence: TGTGCCTCCTTTACCGCACAATACAACGACGGCGGGGAGCTGTTTTTT.

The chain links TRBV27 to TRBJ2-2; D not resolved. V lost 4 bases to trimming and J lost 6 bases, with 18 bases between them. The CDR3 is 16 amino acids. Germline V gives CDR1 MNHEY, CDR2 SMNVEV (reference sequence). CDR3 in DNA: TGTGCCAGCAGTTCCAGGCTAGAGCTTCTTCCCGGGGAGCTGTTTTTT. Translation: CASSSRLELLPGELFF.

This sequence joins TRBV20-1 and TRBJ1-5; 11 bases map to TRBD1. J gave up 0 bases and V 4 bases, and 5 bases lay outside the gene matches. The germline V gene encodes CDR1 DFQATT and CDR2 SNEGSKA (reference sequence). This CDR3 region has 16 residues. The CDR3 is CSATQGQGDSNQPQHF. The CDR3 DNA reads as TGCAGTGCTACCCAGGGACAGGGGGATAGCAATCAGCCCCAGCATTTT.

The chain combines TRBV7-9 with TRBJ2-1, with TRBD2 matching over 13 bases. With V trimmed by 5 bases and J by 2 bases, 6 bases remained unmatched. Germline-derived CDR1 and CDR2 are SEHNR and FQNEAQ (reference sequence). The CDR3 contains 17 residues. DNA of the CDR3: TGTGCCAGCAGCACGCCCGGGACTAGCGGGACCTACAATGAGCAGTTCTTC. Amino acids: CASSTPGTSGTYNEQFF.

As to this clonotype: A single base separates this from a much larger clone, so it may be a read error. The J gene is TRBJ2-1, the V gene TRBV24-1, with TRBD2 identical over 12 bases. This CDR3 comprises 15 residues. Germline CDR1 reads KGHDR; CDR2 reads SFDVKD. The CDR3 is CATSPGLAGYNKQFF. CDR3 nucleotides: TGTGCCACCAGCCCGGGACTAGCGGGTTACAATAAGCAGTTCTTC.

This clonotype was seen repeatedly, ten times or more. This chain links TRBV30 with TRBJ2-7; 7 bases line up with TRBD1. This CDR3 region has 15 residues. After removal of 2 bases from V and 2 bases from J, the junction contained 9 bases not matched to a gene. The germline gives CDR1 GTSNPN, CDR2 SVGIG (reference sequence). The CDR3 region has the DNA TGTGCCTGGAGTCCCCGGGACAGATTGACCTACGAGCAGTACTTC. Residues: CAWSPRDRLTYEQYF.

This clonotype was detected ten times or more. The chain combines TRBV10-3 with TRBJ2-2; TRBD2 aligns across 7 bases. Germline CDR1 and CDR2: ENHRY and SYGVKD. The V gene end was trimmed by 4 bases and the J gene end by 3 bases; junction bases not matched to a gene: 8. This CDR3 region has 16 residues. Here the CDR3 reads CAISASPGLHTGELFF. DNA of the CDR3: TGTGCCATCAGTGCCAGCCCGGGACTACACACCGGGGAGCTGTTTTTT.

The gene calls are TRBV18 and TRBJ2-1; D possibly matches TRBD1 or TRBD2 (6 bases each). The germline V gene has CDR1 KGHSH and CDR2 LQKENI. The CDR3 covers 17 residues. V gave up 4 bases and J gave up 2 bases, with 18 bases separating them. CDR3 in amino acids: CASSRLGQTPTYNEQFF. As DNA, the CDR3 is TGTGCCAGCTCACGACTAGGACAGACCCCTACCTACAATGAGCAGTTCTTC.

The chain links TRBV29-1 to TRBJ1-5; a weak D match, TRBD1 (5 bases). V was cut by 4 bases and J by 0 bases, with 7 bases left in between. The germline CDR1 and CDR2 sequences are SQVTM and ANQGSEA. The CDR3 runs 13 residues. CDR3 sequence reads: CSVADSSNQPQHF. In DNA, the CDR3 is TGCAGCGTTGCTGACAGTAGCAATCAGCCCCAGCATTTT. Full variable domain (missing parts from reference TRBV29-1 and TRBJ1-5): SAVISQKPSRDICQRGTSLTIQCQVDSQVTMMFWYRQQPGQSLTLIATANQGSEATYESGFVIDKFPISRPNLTFSTLTVSNMSPEDSSIYLCSVADSSNQPQHFGDGTRLSIL.

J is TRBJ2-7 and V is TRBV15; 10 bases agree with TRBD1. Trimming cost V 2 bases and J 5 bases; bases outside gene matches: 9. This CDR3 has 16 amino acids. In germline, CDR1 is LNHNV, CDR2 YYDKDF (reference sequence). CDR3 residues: CATSRFRQGAFDEQYF. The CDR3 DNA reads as TGTGCCACCAGCAGATTTCGACAGGGGGCTTTTGACGAGCAGTACTTC.

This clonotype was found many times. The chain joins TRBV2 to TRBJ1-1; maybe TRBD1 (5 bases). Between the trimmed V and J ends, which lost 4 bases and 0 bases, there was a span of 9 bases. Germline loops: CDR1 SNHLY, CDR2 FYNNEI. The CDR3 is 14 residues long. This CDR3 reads CASSVDSLNTEAFF. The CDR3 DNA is TGTGCCAGCAGTGTAGACAGCCTGAACACTGAAGCTTTCTTT.

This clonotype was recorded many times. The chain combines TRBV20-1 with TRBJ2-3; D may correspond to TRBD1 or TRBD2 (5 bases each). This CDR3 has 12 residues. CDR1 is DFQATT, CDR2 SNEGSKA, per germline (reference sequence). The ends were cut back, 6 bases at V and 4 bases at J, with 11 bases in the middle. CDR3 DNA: TGCAGTGCCTTGAGGGGTTCAGATACGCAGTATTTT. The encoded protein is CSALRGSDTQYF.

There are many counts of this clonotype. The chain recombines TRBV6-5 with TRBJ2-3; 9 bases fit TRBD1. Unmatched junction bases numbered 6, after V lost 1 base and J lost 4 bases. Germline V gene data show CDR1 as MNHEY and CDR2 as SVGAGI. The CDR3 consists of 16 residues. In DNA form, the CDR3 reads TGTGCCAGCAGTTACTTCCCGGACAGGGGCGCAGATACGCAGTATTTT. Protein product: CASSYFPDRGADTQYF.

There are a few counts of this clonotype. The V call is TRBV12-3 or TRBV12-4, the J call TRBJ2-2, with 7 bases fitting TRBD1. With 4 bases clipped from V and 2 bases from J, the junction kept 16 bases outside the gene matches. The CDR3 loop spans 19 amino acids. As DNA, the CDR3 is TGTGCCAGCAGTTCTCGACGGACAGGCCCGAAAATTAACACCGGGGAGCTGTTTTTT. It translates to CASSSRRTGPKINTGELFF.

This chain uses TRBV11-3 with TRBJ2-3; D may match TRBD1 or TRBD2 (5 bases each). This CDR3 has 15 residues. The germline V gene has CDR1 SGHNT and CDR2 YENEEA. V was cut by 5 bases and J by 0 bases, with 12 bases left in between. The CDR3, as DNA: TGTGCCAGCAGCCTTAAGGGACCTAGCACAGATACGCAGTATTTT. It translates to CASSLKGPSTDTQYF.

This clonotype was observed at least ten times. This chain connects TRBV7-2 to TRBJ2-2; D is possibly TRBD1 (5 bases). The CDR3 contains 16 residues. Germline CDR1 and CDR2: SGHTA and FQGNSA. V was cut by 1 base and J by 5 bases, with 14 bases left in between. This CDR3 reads CASSLVLRALTGELFF. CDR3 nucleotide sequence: TGTGCCAGCAGCTTAGTTCTCAGGGCCCTAACCGGGGAGCTGTTTTTT.

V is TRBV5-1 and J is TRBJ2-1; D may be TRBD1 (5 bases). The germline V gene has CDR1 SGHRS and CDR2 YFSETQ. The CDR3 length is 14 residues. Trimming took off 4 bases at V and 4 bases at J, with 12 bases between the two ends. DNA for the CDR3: TGCGCCAGCAGCCGACAGCCAAGTTACAATGAGCAGTTCTTC. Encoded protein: CASSRQPSYNEQFF.

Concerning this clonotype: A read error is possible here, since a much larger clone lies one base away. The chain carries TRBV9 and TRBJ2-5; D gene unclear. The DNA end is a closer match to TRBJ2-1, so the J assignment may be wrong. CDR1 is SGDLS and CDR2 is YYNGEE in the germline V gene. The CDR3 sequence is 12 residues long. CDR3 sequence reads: CASSVSEETQFF. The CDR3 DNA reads TGTGCCAGCAGCGTTTCGGAAGAGACCCAGTTCTTC.

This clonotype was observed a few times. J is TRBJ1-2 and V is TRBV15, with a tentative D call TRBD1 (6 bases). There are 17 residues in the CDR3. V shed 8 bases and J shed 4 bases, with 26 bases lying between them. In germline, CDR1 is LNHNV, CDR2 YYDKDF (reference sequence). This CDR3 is CATAEQGFFGYSYGYTF. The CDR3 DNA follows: TGTGCCACCGCCGAACAGGGTTTTTTCGGGTATTCCTATGGCTACACCTTC.

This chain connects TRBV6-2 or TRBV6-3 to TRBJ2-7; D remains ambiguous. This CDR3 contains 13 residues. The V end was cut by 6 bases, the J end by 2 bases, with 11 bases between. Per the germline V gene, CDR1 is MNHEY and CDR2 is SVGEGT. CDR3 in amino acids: CASRPAGTYEQYF. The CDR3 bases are TGTGCCAGCAGGCCCGCTGGTACCTACGAGCAGTACTTC.